This record looks at one TCR beta chain sequence and its context. The target of this receptor is not known. No much larger clone exists at a distance of one base, and base qualities are not known. Unstimulated PBMCs, after thawing, were stained for CD3, CD4 and CD8 and then FACS-sorted into CD3+CD4+ and CD3+CD8+ populations. All 8 studied subjects were randomized to withdrawal of immunosuppression. The Qiagen DNeasy Blood and Tissue Kit was used for isolation of genomic DNA. The data were taken from a study of T cell clones after liver transplantation (dated by TCRdb to the late 2010s). About the study as a whole: The samples were obtained from ITN030ST, a randomized trial that attempted immunosuppression withdrawal within 2 years after liver transplantation. Donor-reactive T cell clones were identified by TCRbeta sequencing following a pre-transplant mixed lymphocyte reaction and were subsequently tracked in post-transplant blood. Subjects received no induction therapy and standard immunosuppression until randomization at 12-24 months post-transplant. Of the eight recipients, three were HCV-positive, while the remaining recipients had been transplanted for non-autoimmune, non-viral indications. Blood samples were taken pre-transplant, pre-randomization before withdrawal, and post-randomization after full withdrawal or failed withdrawal. As an antigen-independent comparator for donor-reactive sequences, third party-reactive TCRbeta sequences were also identified from pre-transplant MLRs. Tolerance meant complete immunosuppression withdrawal for at least one year without liver enzymes rising beyond twice the upper limit of normal. A cohort of 8 liver transplant recipients was studied, of whom 3 were classified as tolerant and 5 as non-tolerant.

Findings and caveats that apply to the study as a whole: In a couple of subjects, low numbers of available donor cells limited the measurable donor-reactive repertoire. Donor-reactive sequences decreased more than third party-reactive sequences, which suggests partial antigen-specific deletion that was not related to withdrawal success. In 5 of 8 subjects, regardless of tolerance or HCV status, circulating donor-reactive CD4 TCRbeta sequences dropped significantly post-transplant. Once repertoire turnover was taken into account, donor-reactive detection showed a significant reduction for CD4 in 7 of 8 subjects and for CD8 in 8 of 8. Because of small, heterogeneous patient numbers and non-standardized post-transplant time points, the conclusions were only preliminary. Since no allograft tissue specimens were available, donor-reactive T cells may have migrated into the graft instead of being deleted.

CDR1 and CDR2 are read off the germline V gene as SGHDT and YYEEEE. The germline ends are 8 bases apart after V is trimmed by 2 bases and J by 0 bases. The CDR3 sequence holds 14 residues, the cysteine and phenylalanine included. Only the CDR3 DNA stays, 42 bases, in frame from base 1. High-throughput TCRbeta CDR3 sequencing of frozen genomic DNA was performed by immunoSEQ, with PCR amplification, mapping, bias correction and internal controls included. The authors processed their data as follows. Only productive rearrangements were retained, with each unique TCRbeta sequence defined by its CDR3 nucleotide sequence together with its V and J gene. A sequence counted as donor-reactive only if the sequence showed at least 5-fold expansion in CFSE-low cells compared with unstimulated pre-transplant cells and had a frequency of at least 0.01%. To ensure at least 90% detection power, minimum frequency thresholds were set for each subject based on that subject's lowest-template unstimulated sample. Jensen-Shannon divergence between the top 1000 TCRbeta sequences post-transplant and pre-transplant was used to measure repertoire turnover. Two-sided Fisher's exact tests were used to test for changes in how often donor-reactive sequences were detected. TCRdb took over this immuneACCESS table, retaining in-frame rearrangements with V and J assigned. Such tables are incomplete; in checked studies, under half of the missing clones stem from an unresolved V gene, and the remainder is unexplained. That table supplies the V and J calls and clone size; D and trimming were determined from the DNA. Within this sample are about 45,000 clones, with around 84% of them counted one time only. More than 2% of the sample goes to the ten largest clones.

The chain employs TRBV5-6 and TRBJ1-1; the D gene is possibly TRBD1, with 5 bases matching. This specimen was CD4+ T cells from blood, taken 24 months after liver transplant. This sequence was found in a human patient who received a liver transplant. After a transplant, some T cells may have been passed on by the graft donor. The CDR3 is CASSFRALNTEAFF. The nucleotides read TGTGCCAGCAGCTTCAGGGCCCTGAACACTGAAGCTTTCTTT.